This T cell receptor (beta chain) originates from a study of molecular identifiers for immune sequencing clone quantification. Looking at the study overall: Replicate experiments took RNA from around 18,000 or 91,000 naive CD8 cells, divided it five ways and sequenced four.

Notes on the study in general: Clones above 20 RNA copies contained over 98% of effector molecules and under 1% of naive molecules.

The CDR3 length is 20 residues. Germline CDR1 SGHNT, CDR2 YYREEE (reference sequence). The ends lost 4 bases at V and 0 bases at J; junction bases unmatched: 15. TCRdb used MiXCR to reprocess the PCR reads, holding one entry per CDR3 protein. This sample yields about 54,000 distinct CDR3 sequences, of which 20% to 25% are seen a single time; under 2% belongs to the top ten. This clonotype was counted many times. Its target is not known. Sequencing was carried out using naive CD8+ T cells from blood, with Jurkat cell RNA spiked in. The subset is: FACS-sorted CD8+CD4-CCR7+CD45RA+ naive T cells. V and J are TRBV5-4 and TRBJ2-1; 11 nucleotides match TRBD2. The sequence was obtained from a human donor in good health. Some libraries in this study had Jurkat cell RNA spiked in. CDR3 amino acids: CASSPPELASGRFSYNEQFF. The CDR3, as DNA: TGTGCCAGCAGCCCACCTGAACTCGCTAGCGGGAGGTTCTCCTACAATGAGCAGTTCTTC. The full variable domain, rest sourced from reference TRBV5-4 and TRBJ2-1, is ETGVTQSPTHLIKTRGQQVTLRCSSQSGHNTVSWYQQALGQGPQFIFQYYREEENGRGNFPPRFSGLQFPNYSSELNVNALELDDSALYLCASSPPELASGRFSYNEQFFGPGTRLTVL.